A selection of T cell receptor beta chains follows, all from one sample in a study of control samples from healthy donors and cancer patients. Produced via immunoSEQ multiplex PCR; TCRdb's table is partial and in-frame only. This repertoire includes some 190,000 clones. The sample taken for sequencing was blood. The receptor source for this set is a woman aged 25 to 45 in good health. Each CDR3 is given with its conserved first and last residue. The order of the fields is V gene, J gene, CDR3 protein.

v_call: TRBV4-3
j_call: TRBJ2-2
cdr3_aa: CASSQAPRGTGELFF

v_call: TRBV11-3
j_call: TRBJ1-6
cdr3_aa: CASSYIQGDLRGRSPLHF

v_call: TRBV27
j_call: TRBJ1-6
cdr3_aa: CAIRTGNNSPLHF

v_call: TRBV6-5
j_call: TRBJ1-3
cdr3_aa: CASSKGYAGNTIYF

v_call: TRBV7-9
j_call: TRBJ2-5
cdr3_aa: CASSGRPTVQTQYF

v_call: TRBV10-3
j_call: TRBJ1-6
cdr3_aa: CAISESRTGRTTSPLHF

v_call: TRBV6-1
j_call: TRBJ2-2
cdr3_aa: CASSGRGAPGTGELFF

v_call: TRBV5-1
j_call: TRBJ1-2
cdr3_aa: CASSLGHEGAYGYTF

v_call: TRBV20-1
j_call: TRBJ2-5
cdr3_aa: CSARGGETQYF

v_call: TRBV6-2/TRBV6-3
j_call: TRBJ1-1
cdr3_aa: CASSRLQGTEAFF